The rows below give T cell receptor beta chains drawn from one sample of a study of identical twins. TCRdb re-called the 5' RACE reads through MiXCR, storing one row per CDR3 protein. The top ten hold 1.5% to 2% of the sample, which has more than 650,000 distinct CDR3 sequences, around 6% seen once. What was sequenced was naive T cells sorted from blood. The source is a man younger than 30 in good health. Both conserved end residues are part of each CDR3. The order of the fields is J gene, V gene, clone size, D gene, CDR3 protein, CDR3 DNA. D genes are given only for firm matches. Size tells how often a clone was seen (once, few, many) or the class of an expanded clone, and some rows leave it out.

j_call: TRBJ1-1
v_call: TRBV6-5
clone_size: many
d_call: -
cdr3_aa: CASVRAALNTEAFF
cdr3_nt: TGTGCCAGCGTTCGGGCAGCCCTGAACACTGAAGCTTTCTTT

j_call: TRBJ1-2
v_call: TRBV5-1
clone_size: -
d_call: -
cdr3_aa: CASSVGTGSLPYGYTF
cdr3_nt: TGCGCCAGCAGCGTGGGCACGGGATCCCTCCCCTATGGCTACACCTTC

j_call: TRBJ2-1
v_call: TRBV24-1
clone_size: many
d_call: TRBD1
cdr3_aa: CATGQENNEQFF
cdr3_nt: TGTGCCACGGGACAGGAAAACAATGAGCAGTTCTTC

j_call: TRBJ2-2
v_call: TRBV25-1
clone_size: few
d_call: TRBD2
cdr3_aa: CASSESGVGGPTGELFF
cdr3_nt: TGTGCCAGCAGTGAATCGGGGGTGGGAGGGCCAACCGGGGAGCTGTTTTTT

j_call: TRBJ1-6
v_call: TRBV15
clone_size: many
d_call: -
cdr3_aa: CATSRGSDSPLHF
cdr3_nt: TGTGCCACCAGCCGGGGGTCAGATTCACCCCTCCACTTT

j_call: TRBJ2-5
v_call: TRBV12-3/TRBV12-4
clone_size: many
d_call: -
cdr3_aa: CASSLAQGETQYF
cdr3_nt: TGTGCCAGCAGTTTAGCACAGGGAGAGACCCAGTACTTC

j_call: TRBJ2-1
v_call: TRBV3-1
clone_size: -
d_call: TRBD2
cdr3_aa: CASSQERTSGTGHEQFF
cdr3_nt: TGTGCCAGCAGCCAAGAGCGGACTAGCGGGACAGGCCATGAGCAGTTCTTC

j_call: TRBJ2-1
v_call: TRBV20-1
clone_size: many
d_call: -
cdr3_aa: CSARDPSMGNEQFF
cdr3_nt: TGCAGTGCTAGAGACCCCAGTATGGGTAATGAGCAGTTCTTC

j_call: TRBJ2-7
v_call: TRBV7-2
clone_size: -
d_call: TRBD1
cdr3_aa: CASSLSSDRGYEQYF
cdr3_nt: TGTGCCAGCAGCCTTTCCTCGGACAGGGGCTACGAGCAGTACTTC

j_call: TRBJ1-4
v_call: TRBV29-1
clone_size: many
d_call: -
cdr3_aa: CSVVSYRQGIEKLFF
cdr3_nt: TGCAGCGTTGTAAGTTATCGGCAGGGGATTGAAAAACTGTTTTTT

j_call: TRBJ1-2
v_call: TRBV27
clone_size: once
d_call: -
cdr3_aa: CASSFNGVGEYGYTF
cdr3_nt: TGTGCCAGCAGTTTTAATGGTGTAGGGGAGTATGGCTACACCTTC

j_call: TRBJ1-1
v_call: TRBV12-3/TRBV12-4
clone_size: many
d_call: -
cdr3_aa: CASSPLGGAEAFF
cdr3_nt: TGTGCCAGCAGTCCCCTGGGGGGCGCTGAAGCTTTCTTT

j_call: TRBJ2-5
v_call: TRBV29-1
clone_size: few
d_call: -
cdr3_aa: CSVEVPEGATQYF
cdr3_nt: TGCAGCGTTGAAGTCCCGGAAGGAGCGACCCAGTACTTC

j_call: TRBJ2-3
v_call: TRBV3-1
clone_size: -
d_call: -
cdr3_aa: CASSPFARITDTQYF
cdr3_nt: TGTGCCAGCAGCCCCTTTGCGAGGATCACAGATACGCAGTATTTT

j_call: TRBJ1-5
v_call: TRBV21-1
clone_size: few
d_call: -
cdr3_aa: CASSKEGASGQDNQPQHF
cdr3_nt: TGTGCCAGCAGCAAAGAAGGTGCGAGTGGGCAGGACAATCAGCCCCAGCATTTT

j_call: TRBJ2-7
v_call: TRBV5-1
clone_size: many
d_call: -
cdr3_aa: CASRTSGAHYEQYF
cdr3_nt: TGCGCCAGCAGAACTTCGGGGGCGCACTACGAGCAGTACTTC

j_call: TRBJ1-1
v_call: TRBV20-1
clone_size: many
d_call: -
cdr3_aa: CSAFPAAFF
cdr3_nt: TGCAGTGCTTTCCCCGCAGCTTTCTTT

j_call: TRBJ2-1
v_call: TRBV2
clone_size: -
d_call: TRBD2
cdr3_aa: CASKLAGNEQFF
cdr3_nt: TGTGCCAGCAAGCTAGCGGGTAATGAGCAGTTCTTC

j_call: TRBJ2-1
v_call: TRBV12-3/TRBV12-4
clone_size: many
d_call: TRBD2
cdr3_aa: CASRIAGWDSYNEQFF
cdr3_nt: TGTGCCAGCAGAATAGCGGGGTGGGACTCCTACAATGAGCAGTTCTTC

j_call: TRBJ2-1
v_call: TRBV20-1
clone_size: many
d_call: -
cdr3_aa: CSALPSSYNEQFF
cdr3_nt: TGCAGTGCTCTCCCCAGCTCCTACAATGAGCAGTTCTTC

j_call: TRBJ2-5
v_call: TRBV5-1
clone_size: many
d_call: TRBD2
cdr3_aa: CASSQGTSAFQETQYF
cdr3_nt: TGCGCCAGCAGCCAGGGGACTAGCGCCTTCCAAGAGACCCAGTACTTC

j_call: TRBJ2-1
v_call: TRBV5-1
clone_size: few
d_call: TRBD2
cdr3_aa: CASSRTSAGSEQFF
cdr3_nt: TGCGCCAGCAGCCGGACTAGCGCGGGTTCTGAGCAGTTCTTC

j_call: TRBJ2-1
v_call: TRBV7-6
clone_size: many
d_call: TRBD1
cdr3_aa: CASSLVIGRGIHNEQFF
cdr3_nt: TGTGCCAGCAGCTTAGTTATCGGCAGGGGGATCCACAATGAGCAGTTCTTC

j_call: TRBJ2-2
v_call: TRBV12-3/TRBV12-4
clone_size: many
d_call: -
cdr3_aa: CASSHSGLNTGELFF
cdr3_nt: TGTGCCAGCAGTCACAGCGGGCTAAACACCGGGGAGCTGTTTTTT

j_call: TRBJ2-3
v_call: TRBV29-1
clone_size: few
d_call: -
cdr3_aa: CSSKGVYTDTQYF
cdr3_nt: TGCAGCTCCAAGGGGGTATACACAGATACGCAGTATTTT

j_call: TRBJ2-1
v_call: TRBV2
clone_size: few
d_call: -
cdr3_aa: CASPDGVTEQFF
cdr3_nt: TGTGCCAGCCCGGACGGGGTGACTGAGCAGTTCTTC

j_call: TRBJ1-2
v_call: TRBV9
clone_size: -
d_call: -
cdr3_aa: CASSVGPQGYTF
cdr3_nt: TGTGCCAGCAGCGTAGGACCCCAGGGCTACACCTTC

j_call: TRBJ1-1
v_call: TRBV20-1
clone_size: many
d_call: TRBD1
cdr3_aa: CSARGLDRGNTEAFF
cdr3_nt: TGCAGTGCTAGAGGGTTAGACAGGGGGAACACTGAAGCTTTCTTT

j_call: TRBJ2-7
v_call: TRBV5-1
clone_size: few
d_call: -
cdr3_aa: CASSLAGAEQYF
cdr3_nt: TGCGCCAGCAGCTTGGCGGGAGCCGAGCAGTACTTC

j_call: TRBJ2-2
v_call: TRBV11-1
clone_size: few
d_call: TRBD2
cdr3_aa: CASSSPPTSGRAANTGELFF
cdr3_nt: TGTGCCAGCAGCTCTCCCCCGACTAGCGGGAGGGCCGCGAACACCGGGGAGCTGTTTTTT

j_call: TRBJ2-3
v_call: TRBV9
clone_size: few
d_call: -
cdr3_aa: CASSVSPRDTDTQYF
cdr3_nt: TGTGCCAGCAGCGTCAGCCCCCGGGACACAGATACGCAGTATTTT

j_call: TRBJ2-7
v_call: TRBV30
clone_size: -
d_call: TRBD2
cdr3_aa: CAWLAGSYEQYF
cdr3_nt: TGTGCCTGGCTAGCGGGGAGCTACGAGCAGTACTTC

j_call: TRBJ2-7
v_call: TRBV6-2/TRBV6-3
clone_size: many
d_call: -
cdr3_aa: CASSYIIEAAEQYF
cdr3_nt: TGTGCCAGCAGTTACATTATAGAGGCAGCCGAGCAGTACTTC

j_call: TRBJ1-1
v_call: TRBV12-3/TRBV12-4
clone_size: many
d_call: -
cdr3_aa: CASSSLRVNTEAFF
cdr3_nt: TGTGCCAGCAGTTCTTTAAGGGTTAACACTGAAGCTTTCTTT

j_call: TRBJ1-5
v_call: TRBV6-6
clone_size: many
d_call: -
cdr3_aa: CASSPLPNQPQHF
cdr3_nt: TGTGCCAGCAGTCCCCTCCCCAATCAGCCCCAGCATTTT

j_call: TRBJ1-1
v_call: TRBV12-3/TRBV12-4
clone_size: many
d_call: -
cdr3_aa: CASSSPRGQGRNTEAFF
cdr3_nt: TGTGCCAGCAGTTCACCCCGAGGGCAGGGCAGGAACACTGAAGCTTTCTTT

j_call: TRBJ1-5
v_call: TRBV9
clone_size: many
d_call: -
cdr3_aa: CASSVGGEYGNQPQHF
cdr3_nt: TGTGCCAGCAGCGTAGGGGGGGAATACGGCAATCAGCCCCAGCATTTT

j_call: TRBJ2-4
v_call: TRBV11-1
clone_size: many
d_call: TRBD1
cdr3_aa: CASSSPGQLQPSPKNIQYF
cdr3_nt: TGTGCCAGCAGCTCTCCGGGACAGCTACAGCCTAGTCCCAAAAACATTCAGTACTTC

j_call: TRBJ2-3
v_call: TRBV27
clone_size: -
d_call: -
cdr3_aa: CASSDPDTQYF
cdr3_nt: TGTGCCAGCTCTGACCCAGATACGCAGTATTTT

j_call: TRBJ2-3
v_call: TRBV7-8
clone_size: -
d_call: -
cdr3_aa: CASSSQRATDTQYF
cdr3_nt: TGTGCCAGCAGCTCTCAGCGGGCCACAGATACGCAGTATTTT

j_call: TRBJ2-2
v_call: TRBV15
clone_size: -
d_call: -
cdr3_aa: CATNSRKGLNTGELFF
cdr3_nt: TGTGCCACCAACTCTCGGAAGGGGCTGAACACCGGGGAGCTGTTTTTT

j_call: TRBJ2-5
v_call: TRBV7-6
clone_size: -
d_call: -
cdr3_aa: CASSITGGQETQYF
cdr3_nt: TGTGCCAGCAGCATCACAGGAGGCCAAGAGACCCAGTACTTC

j_call: TRBJ2-7
v_call: TRBV7-9
clone_size: many
d_call: -
cdr3_aa: CASSLESAGNYEQYF
cdr3_nt: TGTGCCAGCAGCTTAGAGTCGGCAGGCAACTACGAGCAGTACTTC

j_call: TRBJ2-3
v_call: TRBV3-1
clone_size: -
d_call: TRBD2
cdr3_aa: CASSQDSRVSGKTDTQYF
cdr3_nt: TGTGCCAGCAGCCAAGATTCTCGGGTTAGCGGGAAGACAGATACGCAGTATTTT

j_call: TRBJ2-5
v_call: TRBV28
clone_size: -
d_call: -
cdr3_aa: CASSTPGTLYQETQYF
cdr3_nt: TGTGCCAGCAGTACTCCCGGGACATTGTACCAAGAGACCCAGTACTTC

j_call: TRBJ2-5
v_call: TRBV7-8
clone_size: -
d_call: TRBD2
cdr3_aa: CASSSPGLAGAVQETQYF
cdr3_nt: TGTGCCAGCAGCTCCCCGGGACTAGCGGGAGCCGTCCAAGAGACCCAGTACTTC

j_call: TRBJ1-1
v_call: TRBV12-3/TRBV12-4
clone_size: many
d_call: TRBD1
cdr3_aa: CASDRGRTEAFF
cdr3_nt: TGTGCCAGCGACAGGGGACGTACTGAAGCTTTCTTT

j_call: TRBJ2-3
v_call: TRBV7-7
clone_size: many
d_call: TRBD2
cdr3_aa: CASSFGSGLIEGDTQYF
cdr3_nt: TGTGCCAGCAGCTTTGGTTCGGGACTAATAGAGGGAGATACGCAGTATTTT

j_call: TRBJ2-1
v_call: TRBV29-1
clone_size: many
d_call: TRBD1
cdr3_aa: CSVVWDSLGNEQFF
cdr3_nt: TGCAGCGTCGTTTGGGACAGCCTGGGCAATGAGCAGTTCTTC

j_call: TRBJ1-1
v_call: TRBV7-2
clone_size: -
d_call: -
cdr3_aa: CASSLEMAKTEAFF
cdr3_nt: TGTGCCAGCAGCTTGGAGATGGCTAAGACTGAAGCTTTCTTT

j_call: TRBJ2-5
v_call: TRBV20-1
clone_size: many
d_call: TRBD2
cdr3_aa: CSARELMPGLARQETQYF
cdr3_nt: TGCAGTGCTAGAGAATTGATGCCGGGACTAGCACGCCAAGAGACCCAGTACTTC

j_call: TRBJ2-1
v_call: TRBV7-7
clone_size: few
d_call: -
cdr3_aa: CASSLGPQDEQFF
cdr3_nt: TGTGCCAGCAGCCTGGGCCCGCAGGATGAGCAGTTCTTC

j_call: TRBJ2-3
v_call: TRBV29-1
clone_size: many
d_call: -
cdr3_aa: CSLGAYGTDTQYF
cdr3_nt: TGCAGCCTGGGGGCGTACGGGACAGATACGCAGTATTTT

j_call: TRBJ2-2
v_call: TRBV7-9
clone_size: -
d_call: TRBD2
cdr3_aa: CASSPGTSFLNTGELFF
cdr3_nt: TGTGCCAGCAGCCCCGGGACTAGTTTCCTTAACACCGGGGAGCTGTTTTTT

j_call: TRBJ2-1
v_call: TRBV7-2
clone_size: -
d_call: TRBD2
cdr3_aa: CASSLAGRGLSSGRRYNEQFF
cdr3_nt: TGTGCCAGCAGCTTAGCGGGGAGGGGTCTATCTAGCGGTCGGCGCTACAATGAGCAGTTCTTC

j_call: TRBJ2-1
v_call: TRBV29-1
clone_size: many
d_call: TRBD2
cdr3_aa: CSVGGIAGFYDEQFF
cdr3_nt: TGCAGCGTTGGGGGGATAGCGGGATTCTACGATGAGCAGTTCTTC

j_call: TRBJ2-7
v_call: TRBV15
clone_size: -
d_call: -
cdr3_aa: CATSRDGSLSYEQYF
cdr3_nt: TGTGCCACCAGCAGAGATGGATCCCTTTCCTACGAGCAGTACTTC